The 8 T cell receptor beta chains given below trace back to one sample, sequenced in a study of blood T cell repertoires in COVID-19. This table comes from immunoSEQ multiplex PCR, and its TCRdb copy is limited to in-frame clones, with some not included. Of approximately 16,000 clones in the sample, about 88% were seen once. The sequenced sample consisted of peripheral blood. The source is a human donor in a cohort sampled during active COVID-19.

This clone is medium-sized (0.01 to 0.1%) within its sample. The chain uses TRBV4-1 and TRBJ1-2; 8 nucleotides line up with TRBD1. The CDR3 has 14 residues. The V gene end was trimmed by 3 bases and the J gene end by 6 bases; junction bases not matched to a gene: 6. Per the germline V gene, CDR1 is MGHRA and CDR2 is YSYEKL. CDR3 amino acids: CASSHDGQGHGYTF. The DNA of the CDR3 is TGCGCCAGCAGCCATGATGGACAGGGACATGGCTACACCTTC.

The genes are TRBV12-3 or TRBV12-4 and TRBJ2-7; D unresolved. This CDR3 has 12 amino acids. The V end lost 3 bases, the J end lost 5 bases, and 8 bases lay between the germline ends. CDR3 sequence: CASSFYTNEQYF. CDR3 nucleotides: TGTGCCAGCAGTTTTTACACCAACGAGCAGTACTTC.

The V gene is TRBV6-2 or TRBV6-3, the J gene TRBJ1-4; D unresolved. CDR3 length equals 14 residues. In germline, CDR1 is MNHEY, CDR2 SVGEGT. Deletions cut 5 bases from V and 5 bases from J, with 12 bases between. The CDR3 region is CASSPGYGNEKLFF. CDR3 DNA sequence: TGTGCCAGCAGTCCGGGTTACGGAAATGAAAAACTGTTTTTT.

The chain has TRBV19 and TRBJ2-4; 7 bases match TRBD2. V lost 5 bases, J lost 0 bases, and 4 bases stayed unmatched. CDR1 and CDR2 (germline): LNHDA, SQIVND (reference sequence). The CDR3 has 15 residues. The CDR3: CASSGRALAKNIQYF. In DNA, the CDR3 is TGTGCCAGTAGTGGGAGGGCTCTAGCCAAAAACATTCAGTACTTC.

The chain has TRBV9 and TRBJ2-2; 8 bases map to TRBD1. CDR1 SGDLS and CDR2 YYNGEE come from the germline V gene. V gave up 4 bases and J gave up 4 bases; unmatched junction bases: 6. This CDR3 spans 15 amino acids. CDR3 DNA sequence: TGTGCCAGCAGCCATCGGACAGGGCCCACCGGGGAGCTGTTTTTT. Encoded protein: CASSHRTGPTGELFF.

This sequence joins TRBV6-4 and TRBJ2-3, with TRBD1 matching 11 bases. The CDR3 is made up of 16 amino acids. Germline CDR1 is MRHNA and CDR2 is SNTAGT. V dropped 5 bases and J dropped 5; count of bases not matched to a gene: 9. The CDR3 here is CASSRYPGTGGDTQYF. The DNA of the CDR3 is TGTGCCAGCAGTCGCTACCCAGGGACAGGGGGAGATACGCAGTATTTT.

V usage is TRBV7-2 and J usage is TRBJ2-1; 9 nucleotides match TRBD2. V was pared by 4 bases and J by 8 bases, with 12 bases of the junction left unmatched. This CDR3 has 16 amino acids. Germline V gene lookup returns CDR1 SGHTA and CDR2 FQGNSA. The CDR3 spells CASSSRRAGGLDEQFF. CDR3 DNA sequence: TGTGCCAGCAGCTCCCGGAGAGCGGGGGGTCTCGATGAGCAGTTCTTC.

CDR3 nucleotides: TGTGCCAGTAGTATAGGGAGCGAGGCTGGCGAGACCCAGTACTTC. Encoded protein: CASSIGSEAGETQYF. The chain is built from TRBV19 and TRBJ2-5, with D uncertain. V was cut by 1 base and J by 5 bases, with 14 bases left in between. The germline V gene encodes CDR1 LNHDA and CDR2 SQIVND (reference sequence). The CDR3 covers 15 residues.